The clone carrying this TCR beta chain was counted between two and nine times. The CDR3 runs to 15 residues. The ends lost 6 bases at V and 9 bases at J; junction bases unmatched: 14. Germline CDR1 reads MNHNS; CDR2 reads SASEGT. These data originate in a study of T cells of healthy individuals. One entry per CDR3 protein, called by TCRdb with MiXCR from the 5' RACE reads. The table has about 96,000 distinct CDR3 sequences, around 17% seen once. The J gene is TRBJ1-5, the V gene TRBV6-1; 7 positions agree with TRBD1. The sequence came from a human donor in good health. The CDR3 bases are TGTGCCAGCAGATACGGACAGGACCGACGGGGGCCCCAGCATTTT. Translated, it gives CASRYGQDRRGPQHF.